This entry describes one TCR beta chain. Its antigen is unknown. The CDR3 is 11 residues long. Trimming took off 0 bases at V and 8 bases at J, with 7 bases between the two ends. The germline CDR1 and CDR2 sequences are GTSNPN and SVGIG (reference sequence). Using immunoSEQ multiplex PCR, the repertoire was profiled, and TCRdb retains in-frame clones only, with some absent. The sample has 60,000 or so clones, approximately 84% seen once. These data come from a study of lymphopenia after photon versus proton radiotherapy. Study-level points and caveats: Photon-treated patients lost naive T cells and TCR diversity; proton-treated stayed stable. After the lymphocyte nadir, photon-treated repertoires showed oligoclonal expansion, especially of CD8+ Temra cells.

The rearrangement joins TRBV30 to TRBJ1-2; D call uncertain. The input for sequencing was peripheral blood, taken from a patient treated with photon-based radiotherapy. The origin of this receptor is a man between 35 and 55 years old with gastric cancer. The CDR3 protein is CAWSVGGGYTF. The CDR3, as DNA: TGTGCCTGGAGTGTTGGAGGCGGCTACACCTTC.